This T cell receptor beta chain was sequenced in a study of T-cell reconstitution after alpha-beta-depleted transplantation in children. Using unique molecular identifiers, the investigators prepared the TCRbeta library. TCRdb re-called the PCR reads through MiXCR, storing one row per CDR3 protein. Of 580,000 or so distinct CDR3 sequences in the sample, about 21% were seen once. This clonotype was counted between two and nine times. The CDR3 runs 16 residues. Germline trimming cut 3 bases from V and 3 bases from J; bases unmatched to any gene: 8. The chain combines TRBV12-3 or TRBV12-4 with TRBJ2-5, with 9 bases that match TRBD2. The receptor was isolated from a boy under two years old who had a stem cell transplant for acute myeloid leukemia, so the T cells may come from the graft donor. The sequencing here drew on PBMCs, mostly from graft donor cells, taken 360 days after TCRalphabeta/CD19-depleted stem cell transplant. The CDR3 reads CASSLKRGANKETQYF. CDR3 coding DNA: TGTGCCAGCAGTTTGAAGCGGGGGGCGAACAAAGAGACCCAGTACTTC.